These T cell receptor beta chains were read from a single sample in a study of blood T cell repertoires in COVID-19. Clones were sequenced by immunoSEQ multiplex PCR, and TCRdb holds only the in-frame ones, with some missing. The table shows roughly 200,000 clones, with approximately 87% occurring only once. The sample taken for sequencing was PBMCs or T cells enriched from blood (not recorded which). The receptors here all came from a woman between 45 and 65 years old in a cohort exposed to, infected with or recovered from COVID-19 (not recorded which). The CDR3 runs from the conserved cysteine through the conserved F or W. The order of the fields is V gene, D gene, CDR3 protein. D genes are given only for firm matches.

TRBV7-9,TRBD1,CASSGPGTGRGTEAFF
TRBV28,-,CASSFLGGVGQETQYF
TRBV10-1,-,CASSENRLPGEPQHF
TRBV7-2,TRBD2,CASSPGSGGTQYF
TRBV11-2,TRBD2,CASSLVASSGGSYNEQFF
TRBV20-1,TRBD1,CSASSGGISYGYTF
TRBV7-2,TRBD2,CASSFTGGAYNEQFF
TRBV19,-,CASSPHLTYGYTF
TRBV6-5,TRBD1,CASSYSQGALWYEQFF
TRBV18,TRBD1,CASSPPGTGLNIQYF
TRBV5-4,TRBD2,CASSLESLAGNREQYF
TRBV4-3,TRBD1,CASSQGPRDREGTDTQYF
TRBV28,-,CASMSSNQPQHF
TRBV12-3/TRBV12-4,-,CASSFGGSEQFF
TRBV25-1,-,CASSEGRIRGYGYTF
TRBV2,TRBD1,CASRNIKPGQGSPPLHF
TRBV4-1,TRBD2,CASSQGLAGGIAGELFF
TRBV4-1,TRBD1,CASSFNRGGYEQFF
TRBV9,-,CASSVVGRAQTQYF
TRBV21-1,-,CASSMSGNYGYTF
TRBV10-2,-,CASSGLGNYGYTF
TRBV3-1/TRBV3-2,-,CASSQTGGRSYEQYF
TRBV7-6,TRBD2,CASSSLPGGTSGNLAKNIQYF
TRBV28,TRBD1,CASSSAGTGGNEQYF
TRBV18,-,CASSPQAGWADTQYF
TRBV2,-,CASIQILRQGGYTF
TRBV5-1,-,CASSLGGSSEQYF
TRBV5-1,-,CASSLAAANSYNEQFF
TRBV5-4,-,CASSLDPGWRSPLHF
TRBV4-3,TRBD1,CASSQVQGANEKLFF
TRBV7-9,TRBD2,CASSLGLAGGVPQETQYF
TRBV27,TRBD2,CASSPRGTRLAGGPTFAYEQYF
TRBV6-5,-,CASSLRGSTDTQYF
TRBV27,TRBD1,CASSTLDRVSEQYF
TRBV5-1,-,CASSSTDTLYEQYF
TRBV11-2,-,CASSSATNTGELFF
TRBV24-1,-,CATSDENRVGYTF
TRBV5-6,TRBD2,CASSPSWGGITDTQYF
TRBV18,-,CASSPMGLTTGELFF
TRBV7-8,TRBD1,CASSLARFSGQGYEQYF